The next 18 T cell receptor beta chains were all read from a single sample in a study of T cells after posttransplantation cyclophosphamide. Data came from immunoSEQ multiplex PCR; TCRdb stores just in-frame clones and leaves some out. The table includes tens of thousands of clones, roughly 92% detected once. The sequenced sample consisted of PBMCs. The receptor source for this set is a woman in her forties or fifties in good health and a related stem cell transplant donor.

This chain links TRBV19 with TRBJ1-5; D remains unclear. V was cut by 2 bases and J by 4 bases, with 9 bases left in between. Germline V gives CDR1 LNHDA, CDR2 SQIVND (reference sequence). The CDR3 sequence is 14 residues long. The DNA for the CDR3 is TGTGCCAGTAGTATACCCCCGCAGAATCAGCCCCAGCATTTT. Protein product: CASSIPPQNQPQHF.

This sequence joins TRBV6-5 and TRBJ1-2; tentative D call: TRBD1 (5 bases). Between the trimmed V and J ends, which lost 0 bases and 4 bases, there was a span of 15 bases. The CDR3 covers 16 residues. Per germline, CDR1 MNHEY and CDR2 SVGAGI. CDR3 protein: CASSYSDSGLGYGYTF. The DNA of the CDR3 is TGTGCCAGCAGTTACTCGGATTCGGGACTAGGCTATGGCTACACCTTC.

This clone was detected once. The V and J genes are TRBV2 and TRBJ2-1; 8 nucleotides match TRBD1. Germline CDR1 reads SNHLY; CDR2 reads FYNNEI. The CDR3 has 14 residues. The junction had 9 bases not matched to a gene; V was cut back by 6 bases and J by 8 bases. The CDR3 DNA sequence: TGTGCCAGCAGCGACAAGACAGGGGTCGATGAGCAGTTCTTC. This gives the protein CASSDKTGVDEQFF.

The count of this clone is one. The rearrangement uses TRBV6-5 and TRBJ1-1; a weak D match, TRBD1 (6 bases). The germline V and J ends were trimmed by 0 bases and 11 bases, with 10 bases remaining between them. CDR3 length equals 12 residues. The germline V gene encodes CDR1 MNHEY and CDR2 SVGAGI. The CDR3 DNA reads TGTGCCAGCAGTTACTCGGGGGGGCCCGCTTTCTTT. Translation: CASSYSGGPAFF.

This CDR3 reads CASSELAGGYTF. In nucleotides, the CDR3 is TGTGCCAGCAGTGAACTCGCGGGTGGCTACACCTTC. The chain uses TRBV6-1 and TRBJ1-2; D gene uncertain. CDR3 length equals 12 residues. The V end was cut by 2 bases, the J end by 7 bases, with 8 bases between. Germline CDR1 reads MNHNS; CDR2 reads SASEGT.

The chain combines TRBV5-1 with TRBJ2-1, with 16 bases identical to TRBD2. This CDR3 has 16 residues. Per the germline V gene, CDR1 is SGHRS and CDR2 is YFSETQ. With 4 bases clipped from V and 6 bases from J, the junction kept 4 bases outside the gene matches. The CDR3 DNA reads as TGCGCCAGCAGCGAAGGGACTAGCGGGGGGGGCAATGAGCAGTTCTTC. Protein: CASSEGTSGGGNEQFF. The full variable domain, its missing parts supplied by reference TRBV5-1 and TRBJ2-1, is KAGVTQTPRYLIKTRGQQVTLSCSPISGHRSVSWYQQTPGQGLQFLFEYFSETQRNKGNFPGRFSGRQFSNSRSEMNVSTLELGDSALYLCASSEGTSGGGNEQFFGPGTRLTVL.

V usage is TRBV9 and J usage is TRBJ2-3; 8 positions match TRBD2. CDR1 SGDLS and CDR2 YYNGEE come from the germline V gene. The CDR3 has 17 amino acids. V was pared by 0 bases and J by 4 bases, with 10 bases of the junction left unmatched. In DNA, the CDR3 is TGTGCCAGCAGCGTAGGTAGGGTAGCGGGGAGGGCAGATACGCAGTATTTT. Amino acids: CASSVGRVAGRADTQYF.

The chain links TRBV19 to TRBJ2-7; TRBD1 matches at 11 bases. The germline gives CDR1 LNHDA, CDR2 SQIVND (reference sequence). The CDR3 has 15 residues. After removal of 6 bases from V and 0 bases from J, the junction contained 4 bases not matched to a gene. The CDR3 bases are TGTGCCAGTAGGGGACAGGGGGGCGACTCCTACGAGCAGTACTTC. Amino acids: CASRGQGGDSYEQYF.

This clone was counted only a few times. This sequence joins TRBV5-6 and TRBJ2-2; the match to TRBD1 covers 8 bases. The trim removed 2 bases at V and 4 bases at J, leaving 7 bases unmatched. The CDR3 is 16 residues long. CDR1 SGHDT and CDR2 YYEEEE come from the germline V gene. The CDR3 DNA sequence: TGTGCCAGCAGCTTCGAGGTGACAGGGGCCACCGGGGAGCTGTTTTTT. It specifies CASSFEVTGATGELFF.

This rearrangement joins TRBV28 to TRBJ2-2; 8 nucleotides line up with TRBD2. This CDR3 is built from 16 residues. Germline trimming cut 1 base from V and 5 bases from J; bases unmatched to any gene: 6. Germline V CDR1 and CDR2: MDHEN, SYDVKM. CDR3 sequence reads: CASSLSVAGSTGELFF. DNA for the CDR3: TGTGCCAGCAGTTTATCGGTAGCGGGGTCAACCGGGGAGCTGTTTTTT.

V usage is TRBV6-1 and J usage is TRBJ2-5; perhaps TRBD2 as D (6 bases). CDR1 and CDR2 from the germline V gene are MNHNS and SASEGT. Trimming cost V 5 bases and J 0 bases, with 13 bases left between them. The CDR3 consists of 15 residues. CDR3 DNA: TGTGCCAGCAGTCCACTGGGCGGGGACCAAGAGACCCAGTACTTC. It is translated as CASSPLGGDQETQYF.

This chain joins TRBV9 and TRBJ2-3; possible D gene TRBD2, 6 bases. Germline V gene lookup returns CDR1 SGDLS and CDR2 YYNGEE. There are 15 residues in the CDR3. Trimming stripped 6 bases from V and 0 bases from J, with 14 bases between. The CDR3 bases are TGTGCCAGCACCTCGACGGGGACTAGCACAGATACGCAGTATTTT. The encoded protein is CASTSTGTSTDTQYF.

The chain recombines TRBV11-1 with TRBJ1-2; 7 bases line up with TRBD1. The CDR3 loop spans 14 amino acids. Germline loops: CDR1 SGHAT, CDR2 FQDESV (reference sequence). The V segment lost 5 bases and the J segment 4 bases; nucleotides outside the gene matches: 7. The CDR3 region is CASSPRGLGYGYTF. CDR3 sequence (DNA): TGTGCCAGCAGCCCTAGGGGGCTAGGCTATGGCTACACCTTC.

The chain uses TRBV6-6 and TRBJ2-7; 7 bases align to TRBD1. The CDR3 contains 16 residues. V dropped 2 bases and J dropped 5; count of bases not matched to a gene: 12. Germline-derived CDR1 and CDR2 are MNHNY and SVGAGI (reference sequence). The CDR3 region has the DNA TGTGCCAGCAGTTACCCCAGGACAGGCCGGTCTGACGAGCAGTACTTC. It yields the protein CASSYPRTGRSDEQYF.

This CDR3 is CASSPPGQTSSYEQYF. The DNA for the CDR3 is TGTGCCAGCTCACCACCGGGGCAGACGAGCTCCTACGAGCAGTACTTC. The chain uses TRBV18 and TRBJ2-5; tentatively, D is TRBD1 (5 bases). The end of the DNA fits TRBJ2-7 better, so the J call may be wrong. The length of the CDR3 is 16 residues. CDR1 and CDR2 (germline): KGHSH, LQKENI.

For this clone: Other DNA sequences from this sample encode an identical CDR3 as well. In nucleotides, the CDR3 is TGTGCCACCAGCAGAGATCGGGGTAGCAATCAGCCCCAGCATTTT. It codes for CATSRDRGSNQPQHF. The gene calls are TRBV15 and TRBJ1-5; D gene ambiguous. Germline lookup yields CDR1 LNHNV and CDR2 YYDKDF (reference sequence). V lost 0 bases and J 0 bases, leaving 6 bases between the germline ends. The CDR3 is made up of 15 amino acids.

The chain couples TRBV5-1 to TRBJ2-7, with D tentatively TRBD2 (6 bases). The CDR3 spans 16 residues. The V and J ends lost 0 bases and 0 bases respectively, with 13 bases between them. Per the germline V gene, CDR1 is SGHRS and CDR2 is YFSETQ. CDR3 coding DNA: TGCGCCAGCAGCTTGGTCCTCGGGGGAAGCTCCTACGAGCAGTACTTC. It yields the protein CASSLVLGGSSYEQYF.

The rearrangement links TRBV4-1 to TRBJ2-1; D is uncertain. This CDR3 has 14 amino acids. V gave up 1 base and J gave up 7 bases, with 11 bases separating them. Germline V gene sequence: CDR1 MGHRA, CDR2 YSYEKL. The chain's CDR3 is CASSQGAWLNEQFF. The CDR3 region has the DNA TGCGCCAGCAGCCAAGGGGCGTGGTTGAATGAGCAGTTCTTC.